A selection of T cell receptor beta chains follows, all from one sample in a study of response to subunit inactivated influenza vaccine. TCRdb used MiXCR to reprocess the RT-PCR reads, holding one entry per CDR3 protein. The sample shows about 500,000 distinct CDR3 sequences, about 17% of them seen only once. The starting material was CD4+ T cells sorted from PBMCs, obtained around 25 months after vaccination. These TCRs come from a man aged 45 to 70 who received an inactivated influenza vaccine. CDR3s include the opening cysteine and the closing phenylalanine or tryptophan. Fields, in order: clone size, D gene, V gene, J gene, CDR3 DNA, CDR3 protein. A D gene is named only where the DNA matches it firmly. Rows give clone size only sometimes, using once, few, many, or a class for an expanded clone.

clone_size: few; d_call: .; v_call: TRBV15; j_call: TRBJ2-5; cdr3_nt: TGTGCCACCAGCAGAGATCCAGCGGGAGAGACCCAGTACTTC; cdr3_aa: CATSRDPAGETQYF
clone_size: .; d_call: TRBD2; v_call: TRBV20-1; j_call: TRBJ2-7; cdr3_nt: TGCAGTGCTGTAAGGACTAGCGGGAACTACGAGCAGTACTTC; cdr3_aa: CSAVRTSGNYEQYF
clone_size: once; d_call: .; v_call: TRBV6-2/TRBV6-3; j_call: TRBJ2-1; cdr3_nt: TGTGCCAGCAGGGGAACAGGGGAGGGCAATGAGCAGTTCTTC; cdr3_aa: CASRGTGEGNEQFF
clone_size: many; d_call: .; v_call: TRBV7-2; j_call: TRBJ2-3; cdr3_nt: TGTGCCAGCAGCTTAGATCCCCCCCCTCGGGATACGCAGTATTTT; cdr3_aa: CASSLDPPPRDTQYF
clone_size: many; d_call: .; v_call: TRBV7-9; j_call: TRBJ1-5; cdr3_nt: TGTGCCAGCAGCTCCCGAGACGGAAATCAGCCCCAGCATTTT; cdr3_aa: CASSSRDGNQPQHF
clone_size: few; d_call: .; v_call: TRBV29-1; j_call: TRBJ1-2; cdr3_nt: TGCAGCGCGGGGCGGAGGAATCTGGAAGGCTACACCTTC; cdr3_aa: CSAGRRNLEGYTF
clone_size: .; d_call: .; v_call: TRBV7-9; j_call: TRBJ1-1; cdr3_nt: TGTGCCAGCAGCGGTCAGGTGCCCACTGAAGCTTTCTTT; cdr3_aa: CASSGQVPTEAFF
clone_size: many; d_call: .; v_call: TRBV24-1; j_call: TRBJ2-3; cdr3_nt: TGTGCCACCAGTGCCGCGGGACGATTGACAGATACGCAGTATTTT; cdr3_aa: CATSAAGRLTDTQYF
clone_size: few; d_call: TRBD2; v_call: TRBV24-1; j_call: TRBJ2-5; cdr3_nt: TGTGCCACCAGCCGGGGACTAGCGGGAAGACAAGAGACCCAGTACTTC; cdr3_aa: CATSRGLAGRQETQYF
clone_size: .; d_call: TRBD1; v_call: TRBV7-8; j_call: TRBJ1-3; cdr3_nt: TGTGCCAGCAGCTTAGCTGGGACAGGGATCGGAAACACCATATATTTT; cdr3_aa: CASSLAGTGIGNTIYF
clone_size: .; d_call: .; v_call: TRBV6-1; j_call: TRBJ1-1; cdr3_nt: TGTGCCAGCAGTCCCCACGCCGTCACTGAAGCTTTCTTT; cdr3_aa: CASSPHAVTEAFF
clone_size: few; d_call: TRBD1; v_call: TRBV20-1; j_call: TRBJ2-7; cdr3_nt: TGCAGTGCCGCCCCCTTACAGGGGGCGCGCTACGAGCAGTACTTC; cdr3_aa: CSAAPLQGARYEQYF
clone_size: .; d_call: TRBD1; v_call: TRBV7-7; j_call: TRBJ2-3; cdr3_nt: TGTGCTAGCAGCTTGGATCTCGGGACAGGGGTCGCAGATACGCAGTATTTT; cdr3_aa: CASSLDLGTGVADTQYF
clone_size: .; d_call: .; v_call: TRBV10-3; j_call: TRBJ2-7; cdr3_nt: TGTGCCATCAGTGAGTCGACGGGTCTACCCTACGAGCAGTACTTC; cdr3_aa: CAISESTGLPYEQYF
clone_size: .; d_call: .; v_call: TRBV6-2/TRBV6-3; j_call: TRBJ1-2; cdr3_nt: TGTGCCAGCAGTTACTCGAACGCGCAGGTTACCCCGAAAGCTAACTATGGCTACACCTTC; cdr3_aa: CASSYSNAQVTPKANYGYTF